Listed here are 4 T cell receptor beta chains from one sample, sequenced in a study of PD-L1 blockade in urothelial cancer. Assay: immunoSEQ multiplex PCR; the TCRdb copy retains only in-frame clones and omits some. The sample consists of some 25,000 clones, almost 85% of them appearing once. The source material was PBMCs, sampled around atezolizumab (anti-PD-L1) treatment. These receptors came from a man between 70 and 80 years old with urothelial cancer.

This clone was detected only once. The V gene is TRBV21-1, the J gene TRBJ2-7; the D call TRBD2 from the table was never checked on the DNA. TRBV21-1 is a recognized pseudogene. The CDR3 contains 14 residues. The CDR3: CASMSAALPYEQYF. The CDR3 region has the DNA TGTGCCAGCATGTCGGCGGCGCTACCCTACGAGCAGTACTTC.

The chain carries TRBV6-5 and TRBJ1-1; perhaps TRBD1 as D (5 bases). Trimming left V 5 bases short and J 0 bases short, with 13 bases between. CDR1 is MNHEY and CDR2 is SVGAGI in the germline V gene. There are 15 residues in the CDR3. CDR3 bases: TGTGCCAGCAGTAGAGACAGACTCCTGAACACTGAAGCTTTCTTT. It encodes CASSRDRLLNTEAFF.

The chain combines TRBV6-5 with TRBJ2-1; D might be TRBD1 (5 bases). The germline V gene has CDR1 MNHEY and CDR2 SVGAGI. This CDR3 comprises 15 residues. V was pared by 2 bases and J by 8 bases, with 16 bases between. CDR3 loop: CASSYRFRDWDEQFF. The CDR3 DNA is TGTGCCAGCAGTTACCGATTCAGGGATTGGGATGAGCAGTTCTTC.

This clone was seen just once. The V gene is TRBV5-4, the J gene TRBJ1-1; TRBD1 might be the D (5 bases). Germline CDR1 and CDR2: SGHNT and YYREEE (reference sequence). The CDR3 is 13 amino acids. Trimming cost V 4 bases and J 1 base, with 8 bases left between them. The CDR3 here is CASSHDRNTEAFF. Here the CDR3 DNA reads TGTGCCAGCAGCCATGACAGGAACACTGAAGCTTTCTTT. The full variable domain, completed using reference TRBV5-4 and TRBJ1-1, is ETGVTQSPTHLIKTRGQQVTLRCSSQSGHNTVSWYQQALGQGPQFIFQYYREEENGRGNFPPRFSGLQFPNYSSELNVNALELDDSALYLCASSHDRNTEAFFGQGTRLTVV.